This entry is about one TCR beta chain. The CDR3 loop spans 11 amino acids. V lost 1 base to trimming and J lost 13 bases, with 7 bases between them. The germline V gene encodes CDR1 SEHNR and CDR2 FQNEAQ (reference sequence). Clones were read by immunoSEQ multiplex PCR, and TCRdb kept only the in-frame ones, dropping some. The sample lists under 80,000 clones; 93% were seen once. The entry originates in a study of control samples from healthy donors and cancer patients. This receptor was taken from a woman in her forties with lung cancer. The material sequenced was PBMCs. This chain connects TRBV7-9 to TRBJ1-4, with a weak D call TRBD1 (5 bases). The chain's CDR3 is CASSLEGLLFF. The CDR3 DNA follows: TGTGCCAGCAGCTTAGAGGGACTACTGTTTTTT.